The 7 T cell receptor beta chains below come from one sample, sequenced in a study of blood T cell repertoires in COVID-19. Only in-frame clones appear in the TCRdb table, and some are missing; sequencing was by immunoSEQ multiplex PCR. Seen here are a few hundred thousand clones, less than 90% observed once, and the top ten hold 2.5% to 3%. The sequenced material came from PBMCs or T cells enriched from blood (not recorded which). The receptors were sampled from a woman in her twenties or thirties who had recovered from COVID-19.

CDR3 sequence (DNA): TGCGCCAGCAGCCAAGAGGACAGGGGTTACGAGCAGTACTTC. Translated: CASSQEDRGYEQYF. The chain uses TRBV4-1 and TRBJ2-7, with TRBD1 matching over 9 bases. Trimming at V came to 0 bases and at J to 4 bases, leaving 1 base not matched to a gene. The CDR3 runs to 14 residues. Germline CDR1 MGHRA, CDR2 YSYEKL.

The V gene is TRBV7-2, the J gene TRBJ2-7, with 9 bases aligning to TRBD2. The V gene's germline CDR1 is SGHTA and CDR2 FQGNSA. This CDR3 has 15 residues. V lost 4 bases, J lost 2 bases, and 6 bases stayed unmatched. The CDR3 DNA reads as TGTGCCAGCAGCTCCACTAGCGGGTTTGCCTACGAGCAGTACTTC. It specifies CASSSTSGFAYEQYF.

The rearrangement uses TRBV2 and TRBJ2-3; 7 bases line up with TRBD2. The germline CDR1 and CDR2 sequences are SNHLY and FYNNEI. V was clipped by 6 bases and J by 2 bases; unmatched bases: 8. This CDR3 region has 15 residues. DNA of the CDR3: TGTGCCAGCAGGTTAGCAGGGAGGGCCACAGATACGCAGTATTTT. This sequence encodes CASRLAGRATDTQYF.

The chain couples TRBV5-1 to TRBJ1-5; 7 nucleotides agree with TRBD1. Germline V gene lookup returns CDR1 SGHRS and CDR2 YFSETQ. The V and J ends lost 9 bases and 0 bases, in that order; junction bases with no gene match: 18. CDR3 length: 18 amino acids. The chain's CDR3 is CATKRRDRSLYSNQPQHF. DNA for the CDR3: TGCGCCACTAAAAGAAGGGACAGAAGTCTTTATAGCAATCAGCCCCAGCATTTT.

This chain joins TRBV12-3 or TRBV12-4 and TRBJ2-2; possibly TRBD1 for D (6 bases). Trimming took 0 bases from V and 8 from J, leaving 7 bases between them. The CDR3 runs to 13 residues. As DNA, the CDR3 is TGTGCCAGCAGTTTAGCGGGGGCGGGGGAGCTGTTTTTT. It translates to CASSLAGAGELFF.

The V call is TRBV6-1, the J call TRBJ1-2; 7 bases fit TRBD1. Germline assignment: CDR1 MNHNS and CDR2 SASEGT. V lost 2 bases and J lost 4; bases outside the gene matches: 16. The CDR3 totals 18 residues. The CDR3 here is CASSERPGGRGLSYGYTF. The DNA for the CDR3 is TGTGCCAGCAGTGAACGACCAGGGGGTCGCGGCCTTTCCTATGGCTACACCTTC.

The chain links TRBV4-2 to TRBJ1-4, with a weak D call TRBD1 (6 bases). The CDR3 loop spans 15 amino acids. The V end was cut by 0 bases, the J end by 1 base, with 6 bases between. Germline CDR1 is LGHNA and CDR2 is YNFKEQ. The CDR3 region has the DNA TGTGCCAGCAGCCAAGAAGGGGGAACTAATGAAAAACTGTTTTTT. Residues: CASSQEGGTNEKLFF.